These 27 T cell receptor beta chains were all obtained from the same sample, sequenced in a study of cytomegalovirus exposure and HLA in healthy donors. A multiplex PCR was run with 60 Vbeta primers and 13 Jbeta primers. The table came from immunoSEQ multiplex PCR; TCRdb's copy has only in-frame clones and leaves some out. The data contain more than 150,000 clones, 80% to 85% of them seen just once; the ten biggest clones take up around 0.8%. The sequenced sample consisted of PBMCs. The origin of the receptors is a woman younger than 30 in good health and CMV-seronegative.

This clone was counted between two and nine times. The rearrangement links TRBV5-1 to TRBJ2-5; D is undetermined. The CDR3 runs to 14 residues. From germline, CDR1 is SGHRS and CDR2 YFSETQ. The germline V and J ends were trimmed by 2 bases and 2 bases, with 10 bases remaining between them. In nucleotides, the CDR3 is TGCGCCAGCAGCTTTAATGGGCAGCAAGAGACCCAGTACTTC. It translates to CASSFNGQQETQYF.

In DNA, the CDR3 is TGTGCCAGCAGCGAGGAGGGGAGGCCATGGGTAGATACGCAGTATTTT. Translating gives CASSEEGRPWVDTQYF. The chain has TRBV9 and TRBJ2-3; a possible D gene is TRBD2 (6 bases). V lost 3 bases to trimming and J lost 5 bases, with 19 bases between them. Per the germline V gene, CDR1 is SGDLS and CDR2 is YYNGEE. The CDR3 has 16 amino acids.

The gene calls are TRBV28 and TRBJ2-1; perhaps TRBD1 as D (6 bases). The germline V gene encodes CDR1 MDHEN and CDR2 SYDVKM. Trimming pared 5 bases from V and 1 base from J, leaving 9 bases between. The CDR3 is 14 amino acids. CDR3 in amino acids: CASSRTASYNEQFF. The CDR3 DNA follows: TGTGCCAGCAGTCGGACAGCTTCCTACAATGAGCAGTTCTTC. The full variable domain, with the rest looked up from reference TRBV28 and TRBJ2-1, is DVKVTQSSRYLVKRTGEKVFLECVQDMDHENMFWYRQDPGLGLRLIYFSYDVKMKEKGDIPEGYSVSREKKERFSLILESASTNQTSMYLCASSRTASYNEQFFGPGTRLTVL.

The V and J genes are TRBV6-1 and TRBJ2-7, with D perhaps TRBD1 (6 bases). Germline CDR1 and CDR2: MNHNS and SASEGT. V was trimmed by 5 bases and J by 3 bases, leaving 17 bases between them. This CDR3 has 15 residues. The CDR3 nucleotides are TGTGCCAGCAGTAAAGGACAGTCATTTTACTACGAGCAGTACTTC. Its translation is CASSKGQSFYYEQYF.

The chain combines TRBV27 with TRBJ1-2, with D tentatively TRBD1 (6 bases). The ends were cut back, 4 bases at V and 2 bases at J, with 14 bases in the middle. The germline gives CDR1 MNHEY, CDR2 SMNVEV (reference sequence). The CDR3 extends over 15 amino acids. The CDR3 reads CASSYSGRGNYGYTF. CDR3 nucleotides: TGTGCCAGCAGTTACTCAGGGAGGGGGAACTATGGCTACACCTTC.

The chain joins TRBV27 to TRBJ1-2; 11 bases map to TRBD1. From germline, CDR1 is MNHEY and CDR2 SMNVEV (reference sequence). CDR3 length: 15 amino acids. The J segment lost 5 bases and the V segment lost 5 bases, leaving 7 bases of the junction unmatched. CDR3 coding DNA: TGTGCCAGCAGTGCGACGGACAGGGGGCTATATGGCTACACCTTC. This sequence encodes CASSATDRGLYGYTF.

As regards this clone: One junction end does not reproduce the germline sequence, and a read error may be involved. Other DNA sequences in the same sample also yield this CDR3. The gene calls are TRBV25-1 and TRBJ1-4; D not resolved. The CDR3 contains 13 residues. Germline V CDR1 and CDR2: MGHDK, SYGVNS. This chain's CDR3 is CASSEGPSEKLFF. The CDR3 DNA is TGTGCTAGCAGTGAAGGGCCCAGTGAAAAACTGTTTTTT. The full variable domain, with the rest looked up from reference TRBV25-1 and TRBJ1-4, is EADIYQTPRYLVIGTGKKITLECSQTMGHDKMYWYQQDPGMELHLIHYSYGVNSTEKGDLSSESTVSRIRTEHFPLTLESARPSHTSQYLCASSEGPSEKLFFGSGTQLSVL.

The chain has TRBV6-5 and TRBJ1-2, with TRBD1 as a possible D gene (5 bases). CDR1 and CDR2 (germline): MNHEY, SVGAGI. The CDR3 covers 14 residues. The ends were cut back, 7 bases at V and 1 base at J, with 13 bases in the middle. In nucleotides, the CDR3 is TGTGCCAGCACCCTAGGGGCCCTTAACTATGGCTACACCTTC. Its protein product is CASTLGALNYGYTF.

The chain combines TRBV19 with TRBJ1-2; D possibly corresponds to TRBD1 (5 bases). The CDR3 has 14 amino acids. In germline, CDR1 is LNHDA, CDR2 SQIVND (reference sequence). The V end lost 11 bases, the J end lost 4 bases, and 20 bases lay between the germline ends. DNA of the CDR3: TGTGCCTCTTCGAGCGGGGCACGGGGCTATGGCTACACCTTC. This encodes CASSSGARGYGYTF.

V is TRBV5-1 and J is TRBJ1-1; tentatively, D is TRBD1 (5 bases). V lost 0 bases, J lost 1 base, and 7 bases lay in between. This CDR3 is 14 amino acids long. CDR1 is SGHRS and CDR2 is YFSETQ in the germline V gene. Written as DNA, the CDR3 is TGCGCCAGCAGCTTGGTCGACAGGAACACTGAAGCTTTCTTT. It codes for CASSLVDRNTEAFF.

CDR3 sequence (DNA): TGTGCCAGCCGGGAGGGGCGCGTAAGCAATCAGCCCCAGCATTTT. Residues: CASREGRVSNQPQHF. This sequence joins TRBV27 and TRBJ1-5; TRBD1 is a possible D gene (5 bases). Germline-derived CDR1 and CDR2 are MNHEY and SMNVEV (reference sequence). The CDR3 contains 15 residues. V was shortened by 8 bases and J by 1 base, with 15 bases between the two germline ends.

V and J are TRBV10-2 and TRBJ2-1, with unresolved D. The CDR3 covers 13 residues. The germline V gene has CDR1 WSHSY and CDR2 SAAADI. V was trimmed by 0 bases and J by 8 bases, leaving 8 bases between them. Written as DNA, the CDR3 is TGCGCCAGCAGTGAGTCGAAACAATATGAGCAGTTCTTC. Translated, it gives CASSESKQYEQFF.

The chain employs TRBV5-1 and TRBJ1-2; possible D gene TRBD1, 5 bases. The ends were cut back, 4 bases at V and 7 bases at J, with 14 bases in the middle. The CDR3 covers 13 residues. Per germline, CDR1 SGHRS and CDR2 YFSETQ. This CDR3 reads CASSGGVSGGYTF. The CDR3 DNA reads TGCGCCAGCAGCGGAGGGGTTTCGGGTGGCTACACCTTC.

This clone has a single count. This chain links TRBV7-9 with TRBJ2-5; 10 bases agree with TRBD2. With V trimmed by 5 bases and J by 5 bases, 11 bases remained unmatched. The CDR3 extends over 16 amino acids. Germline lookup yields CDR1 SEHNR and CDR2 FQNEAQ (reference sequence). The CDR3 loop reads CASSPWTSGARETQYF. The CDR3 nucleotides read TGTGCCAGCAGCCCGTGGACTAGCGGAGCTCGGGAGACCCAGTACTTC.

The gene calls are TRBV5-6 and TRBJ1-6; the match to TRBD1 covers 11 bases. Germline V lookup: CDR1 SGHDT, CDR2 YYEEEE. V shed 4 bases and J 10 bases; nucleotides not matched to a gene: 4. The length of the CDR3 is 14 residues. The CDR3 DNA reads as TGTGCCAGCAGCCTGGGACAGGGGGAATCACCCCTCCACTTT. It yields the protein CASSLGQGESPLHF.

The J gene is TRBJ2-3, the V gene TRBV11-3; tentative D call: TRBD2 (6 bases). The CDR3 is made up of 16 amino acids. Germline V gene data show CDR1 as SGHNT and CDR2 as YENEEA. V shed 0 bases and J shed 4 bases, with 14 bases lying between them. The CDR3 protein is CASSLDGTELPDTQYF. The CDR3 region has the DNA TGTGCCAGCAGCTTAGATGGGACTGAGCTTCCAGATACGCAGTATTTT. The complete variable domain, with remaining parts taken from reference TRBV11-3 and TRBJ2-3, reads EAGVVQSPRYKIIEKKQPVAFWCNPISGHNTLYWYLQNLGQGPELLIRYENEEAVDDSQLPKDRFSAERLKGVDSTLKIQPAELGDSAVYLCASSLDGTELPDTQYFGPGTRLTVL.

The rearrangement links TRBV27 to TRBJ2-7; 8 bases map to TRBD2. From germline, CDR1 is MNHEY and CDR2 SMNVEV (reference sequence). CDR3 length equals 16 residues. After removal of 3 bases from V and 2 bases from J, the junction contained 9 bases not matched to a gene. The CDR3 DNA reads as TGTGCCAGCAGTTTGAGTCTAGCGGGTAACACCTACGAGCAGTACTTC. Protein product: CASSLSLAGNTYEQYF.

The chain recombines TRBV27 with TRBJ2-6; 9 positions agree with TRBD1. This CDR3 comprises 18 residues. V gave up 5 bases and J gave up 0 bases; unmatched junction bases: 8. Germline V lookup: CDR1 MNHEY, CDR2 SMNVEV (reference sequence). In nucleotides, the CDR3 is TGTGCCAGCAGTGCCTCGGGACAGGGTTTCTCTGGGGCCAACGTCCTGACTTTC. This encodes CASSASGQGFSGANVLTF.

The rearrangement uses TRBV13 and TRBJ2-1, with 9 bases matching TRBD2. CDR3 length: 13 residues. Germline lookup yields CDR1 PRHDT and CDR2 FYEKMQ (reference sequence). Unmatched junction bases numbered 0, after V lost 1 base and J lost 8 bases. The CDR3 DNA sequence: TGTGCCAGCAGCTTAGAGCGGGGGGATGAGCAGTTCTTC. It codes for CASSLERGDEQFF. The variable domain in full, with the rest retrieved from reference TRBV13 and TRBJ2-1, is AAGVIQSPRHLIKEKRETATLKCYPIPRHDTVYWYQQGPGQDPQFLISFYEKMQSDKGSIPDRFSAQQFSDYHSELNMSSLELGDSALYFCASSLERGDEQFFGPGTRLTVL.

The chain joins TRBV10-3 to TRBJ1-4, with TRBD1 matching 8 bases. CDR3 length equals 15 residues. Germline CDR1 is ENHRY and CDR2 is SYGVKD. With 8 bases clipped from V and 5 bases from J, the junction kept 10 bases outside the gene matches. CDR3 coding DNA: TGTGCCATCGCGGACGCGGACAGGGAGAATGAAAAACTGTTTTTT. Translating gives CAIADADRENEKLFF.

The gene calls are TRBV13 and TRBJ1-2, with D possibly matching TRBD1 (5 bases). Trimming took off 5 bases at V and 3 bases at J, with 7 bases between the two ends. Germline V gene data show CDR1 as PRHDT and CDR2 as FYEKMQ (reference sequence). This CDR3 is built from 12 residues. CDR3 nucleotide sequence: TGTGCCAGCAGCGAAGGGGACTATGGCTACACCTTC. As protein: CASSEGDYGYTF.

The chain joins TRBV7-6 to TRBJ2-7, with 8 bases identical to TRBD1. Germline-derived CDR1 and CDR2 are SGHVS and FNYEAQ. The CDR3 is 14 residues long. V shed 4 bases, J shed 5 bases, and the junction held 7 bases outside the gene matches. The CDR3 loop is CASSYGTGRDEQYF. CDR3 nucleotides: TGTGCCAGCAGCTACGGGACAGGACGCGACGAGCAGTACTTC.

This clone turned up a few times. The chain has TRBV7-8 and TRBJ1-4, with D uncertain. V gave up 5 bases and J gave up 0 bases, with 10 bases separating them. Germline CDR1 and CDR2: SGHVS and FQNEAQ. CDR3 length equals 15 residues. CDR3 residues: CASSLGRATNEKLFF. In DNA, the CDR3 is TGTGCCAGCAGCCTTGGGAGGGCAACTAATGAAAAACTGTTTTTT.

The V gene is TRBV5-1, the J gene TRBJ2-2, with a possible D match to TRBD1 (6 bases). The CDR3 has 16 residues. Germline CDR1 and CDR2: SGHRS and YFSETQ. The V end lost 4 bases, the J end lost 2 bases, and 15 bases lay between the germline ends. CDR3 nucleotides: TGCGCCAGCAGCCCCCGCAGCAGGGGCAACACCGGGGAGCTGTTTTTT. Translating it yields CASSPRSRGNTGELFF.

The chain uses TRBV5-8 and TRBJ2-5; 8 nucleotides match TRBD1. The CDR3 spans 14 residues. CDR1 is SGHTS, CDR2 YDEGEE, per germline. J was trimmed by 9 bases and V by 4 bases; bases with no gene match: 11. CDR3 amino acids: CASSLRTGPGAQYF. CDR3 DNA: TGTGCCAGCAGCCTCCGGACAGGGCCTGGGGCCCAGTACTTC. Complete variable domain (other parts from reference TRBV5-8 and TRBJ2-5): EAGVTQSPTHLIKTRGQQATLRCSPISGHTSVYWYQQALGLGLQFLLWYDEGEERNRGNFPPRFSGRQFPNYSSELNVNALELEDSALYLCASSLRTGPGAQYFGPGTRLLVL.

The rearrangement uses TRBV7-9 and TRBJ1-1; tentatively, D is TRBD1 (5 bases). V lost 1 base and J 10 bases, leaving 13 bases between the germline ends. Germline values: CDR1 SEHNR, CDR2 FQNEAQ (reference sequence). The CDR3 has 13 amino acids. CDR3 nucleotide sequence: TGTGCCAGCAGCTTAGTAGGAGCGCAGGGAGCTTTCTTT. This translates into CASSLVGAQGAFF.

This chain uses TRBV11-2 with TRBJ2-5; possibly TRBD2 for D (6 bases). V lost 1 base and J 13 bases, leaving 16 bases between the germline ends. CDR1 is SGHAT, CDR2 FQNNGV, per germline. This CDR3 region has 13 residues. This CDR3 is CASSLVVAGPRYF. The CDR3 DNA reads TGTGCCAGCAGCTTAGTTGTTGCGGGGCCCAGGTACTTC.